Presented here are 12 T cell receptor beta chains from one specimen sequenced in a study of beta chain features in type 1 diabetes. The investigators reverse transcribed all of the isolated RNA, so they sequenced expressed TCRB transcripts. Sequencing used immunoSEQ multiplex PCR; TCRdb keeps in-frame clones, though not all of them. The table records fewer than 400,000 clones, 6.5% to 10% of them present only once. Sequencing was performed on central memory CD4+ T cells from blood. The receptors come from a woman younger than 30 in good health.

The chain joins TRBV6-5 to TRBJ2-7; 8 bases align to TRBD2. Germline trimming cut 2 bases from V and 4 bases from J; bases unmatched to any gene: 1. There are 13 residues in the CDR3. Germline V gene sequence: CDR1 MNHEY, CDR2 SVGAGI. The CDR3 loop reads CASSYREGYEQYF. CDR3 DNA: TGTGCCAGCAGTTACCGGGAGGGTTACGAGCAGTACTTC.

This clone showed up just a few times. V is TRBV4-3 and J is TRBJ1-2; D call uncertain. This CDR3 comprises 16 residues. From germline, CDR1 is LGHNA and CDR2 YSLEER. V was cut by 0 bases and J by 0 bases, with 11 bases left in between. The CDR3 nucleotides read TGCGCCAGCAGCCAAGAGTCTTCTGGGGCTAACTATGGCTACACCTTC. It codes for CASSQESSGANYGYTF.

This clone occurred a few times. The genes are TRBV28 and TRBJ2-7; D is perhaps TRBD1 or TRBD2 (6 bases each). The CDR3 runs 14 residues. Germline lookup yields CDR1 MDHEN and CDR2 SYDVKM. V lost 3 bases and J lost 5, with 14 bases in between. The chain's CDR3 is CASSFPSGGDEQYF. CDR3 nucleotides: TGTGCCAGCAGTTTTCCATCCGGGGGCGACGAGCAGTACTTC.

V usage is TRBV10-3 and J usage is TRBJ2-1; 10 nucleotides align to TRBD2. V was pared by 4 bases and J by 9 bases, with 9 bases of the junction left unmatched. Germline lookup yields CDR1 ENHRY and CDR2 SYGVKD. This CDR3 is 15 amino acids long. CDR3 DNA: TGTGCCATCAGTGGACTTAGCGGGAGGAGTGCTGAGCAGTTCTTC. It codes for CAISGLSGRSAEQFF.

DNA for the CDR3: TGTGCCAGCAGCCCAATACAGGGACTCGACACTGAAGCTTTCTTT. Translated: CASSPIQGLDTEAFF. The rearrangement links TRBV5-4 to TRBJ1-1; the D gene is possibly TRBD1 (6 bases). The CDR3 runs 15 residues. V lost 4 bases and J lost 3, with 16 bases in between. The V gene's germline CDR1 is SGHNT and CDR2 YYREEE (reference sequence).

This chain joins TRBV10-2 and TRBJ2-5, with TRBD2 matching 10 bases. With V trimmed by 4 bases and J by 11 bases, 7 bases remained unmatched. The CDR3 extends over 13 amino acids. Germline V gene sequence: CDR1 WSHSY, CDR2 SAAADI. CDR3 residues: CASSAGTSATQYF. The CDR3 nucleotides are TGCGCCAGCAGTGCCGGGACTAGCGCCACTCAGTACTTC.

This clone was observed a handful of times. The chain carries TRBV9 and TRBJ2-1; the D is unclear. The germline CDR1 and CDR2 sequences are SGDLS and YYNGEE. The V end was cut by 3 bases, the J end by 9 bases, with 22 bases between. The CDR3 spans 16 residues. The CDR3 region has the DNA TGTGCCAGCAGCGCCTCTGGGCTGCCAATCCGCGGTGAGCAGTTCTTC. It yields the protein CASSASGLPIRGEQFF.

This clone showed up just a few times. The V and J genes are TRBV9 and TRBJ1-2; D might be TRBD1 (5 bases). Germline-derived CDR1 and CDR2 are SGDLS and YYNGEE. Trimming cost V 4 bases and J 9 bases, with 19 bases left between them. The CDR3 has 14 amino acids. The CDR3 reads CASSTVSGLERYTF. CDR3 sequence (DNA): TGTGCCAGCAGCACGGTCTCGGGACTCGAACGCTACACCTTC.

This clone occurred a few times. The genes are TRBV5-1 and TRBJ2-2; 7 nucleotides align to TRBD1. The CDR3 is 15 amino acids. V gave up 4 bases and J gave up 3 bases; unmatched junction bases: 6. Per the germline V gene, CDR1 is SGHRS and CDR2 is YFSETQ. The CDR3 nucleotides read TGCGCCAGCAGCACCGGACAGGCGGACACCGGGGAGCTGTTTTTT. This sequence encodes CASSTGQADTGELFF.

The CDR3 is CASSLTNYGYTF. Here the CDR3 DNA reads TGTGCCAGCAGCTTAACGAACTATGGCTACACCTTC. V usage is TRBV7-9 and J usage is TRBJ1-2; no firm D call. V was trimmed by 2 bases and J by 2 bases, leaving 3 bases between them. From germline, CDR1 is SEHNR and CDR2 FQNEAQ (reference sequence). There are 12 residues in the CDR3.

This chain connects TRBV7-2 to TRBJ2-7; TRBD2 matches at 12 bases. Trimming took 1 base from V and 6 from J; bases not matched to a gene: 4. The germline V gene encodes CDR1 SGHTA and CDR2 FQGNSA. The CDR3 runs 15 residues. The CDR3 region has the DNA TGTGCCAGCAGCTTAGATCCTAGCGGGAGGGGCGAGCAGTACTTC. The encoded protein is CASSLDPSGRGEQYF.

CDR3 sequence: CASSTGQSWYEQFF. In DNA form, the CDR3 reads TGTGCCAGTAGTACGGGACAGTCTTGGTATGAGCAGTTCTTC. J is TRBJ2-1 and V is TRBV19, with 7 bases lining up with TRBD1. Trimming at V came to 4 bases and at J to 8 bases, leaving 8 bases not matched to a gene. The CDR3 runs 14 residues. Germline V gene lookup returns CDR1 LNHDA and CDR2 SQIVND (reference sequence).